What follows are 6 T cell receptor beta chains derived from one specimen sequenced in a study of blood T cell repertoires in COVID-19. Profiling relied on immunoSEQ multiplex PCR, and the TCRdb table lists in-frame clones only, not all of them. The sample records under 250,000 clones, roughly nine tenths being singletons. Sequencing was done on a sample of peripheral blood. The receptors were sampled from a woman aged 60-75 years who had recovered from COVID-19.

V is TRBV9 and J is TRBJ2-1; 14 bases align to TRBD2. The CDR3 runs to 18 residues. Germline V gene data show CDR1 as SGDLS and CDR2 as YYNGEE. Unmatched junction bases numbered 11, after V lost 0 bases and J lost 9 bases. Written as DNA, the CDR3 is TGTGCCAGCAGCGTAGGCCCCTCGACTAGCGGGGGGGCAGGTGAGCAGTTCTTC. It codes for CASSVGPSTSGGAGEQFF. Using reference TRBV9 and TRBJ2-1 for the parts outside the CDR3, the full variable domain is DSGVTQTPKHLITATGQRVTLRCSPRSGDLSVYWYQQSLDQGLQFLIQYYNGEERAKGNILERFSAQQFPDLHSELNLSSLELGDSALYFCASSVGPSTSGGAGEQFFGPGTRLTVL.

V is TRBV5-1 and J is TRBJ2-7, with TRBD1 matching 9 bases. With V trimmed by 4 bases and J by 0 bases, 5 bases remained unmatched. This CDR3 comprises 15 residues. Germline CDR1 reads SGHRS; CDR2 reads YFSETQ. The CDR3 region is CASSAGQGGSYEQYF. The CDR3, as DNA: TGCGCCAGCAGCGCGGGACAGGGAGGCTCCTACGAGCAGTACTTC. Variable domain in full (rest from reference TRBV5-1 and TRBJ2-7): KAGVTQTPRYLIKTRGQQVTLSCSPISGHRSVSWYQQTPGQGLQFLFEYFSETQRNKGNFPGRFSGRQFSNSRSEMNVSTLELGDSALYLCASSAGQGGSYEQYFGPGTRLTVT.

The J gene is TRBJ2-7, the V gene TRBV24-1, with D possibly being TRBD1 (5 bases). The germline V gene encodes CDR1 KGHDR and CDR2 SFDVKD. CDR3 length: 14 amino acids. V lost 10 bases, J lost 6 bases, and 21 bases lay in between. The CDR3 DNA follows: TGTGCCACGTACCTACACAGGCCTTTATGCGAGCAGTACTTC. Protein: CATYLHRPLCEQYF.

V usage is TRBV3-1 (or the pseudogene TRBV3-2) and J usage is TRBJ2-7, with a tentative D call TRBD1 (5 bases). CDR3 size: 12 residues. Germline CDR1 is LGHDT and CDR2 is YNNKEL (reference sequence). The V end lost 3 bases, the J end lost 4 bases, and 7 bases lay between the germline ends. The CDR3, as DNA: TGTGCCAGCAGCCAGGGGCAGTACGAGCAGTACTTC. It encodes CASSQGQYEQYF.

The count of this clone is one. The CDR3 protein is CASTTGPLRGDTQYF. The CDR3 nucleotides read TGTGCCAGCACCACCGGGCCTCTCAGGGGGGATACGCAGTATTTT. The chain links TRBV9 to TRBJ2-3; 7 bases agree with TRBD1. Germline lookup yields CDR1 SGDLS and CDR2 YYNGEE. V lost 6 bases, J lost 6 bases, and 13 bases stayed unmatched. This CDR3 has 15 amino acids. The whole variable domain, remainder taken from reference TRBV9 and TRBJ2-3, is DSGVTQTPKHLITATGQRVTLRCSPRSGDLSVYWYQQSLDQGLQFLIQYYNGEERAKGNILERFSAQQFPDLHSELNLSSLELGDSALYFCASTTGPLRGDTQYFGPGTRLTVL.

The chain carries TRBV6-5 and TRBJ2-7; TRBD1 is a possible D gene (5 bases). Germline V gene lookup returns CDR1 MNHEY and CDR2 SVGAGI. V was cut by 2 bases and J by 6 bases, with 17 bases left in between. This CDR3 spans 15 amino acids. CDR3 in DNA: TGTGCCAGCAGTTACGACGACCAGGGCCGTGGCGAGCAGTACTTC. This gives the protein CASSYDDQGRGEQYF.